Listed below are T cell receptor beta chains from one sample, sequenced in a study of blood T cells in healthy people across ages. TCRdb analysed the 5' RACE reads with MiXCR anew, one entry per CDR3 protein. The table shows approximately 800,000 distinct CDR3 sequences, with more than 45% occurring only once. Material: blood. The receptors here all came from a man under 40 in good health. Both conserved end residues are part of each CDR3. The D gene is left open where the match is weak. For some rows the clone size is stated as once, few or many, or as a class when expanded; others skip it.

v_call: TRBV29-1; clone_size: NA; j_call: TRBJ2-1; d_call: NA; cdr3_nt: TGCAGCGTTGAAGATCGATGGTCTGAGCAGTTCTTC; cdr3_aa: CSVEDRWSEQFF
v_call: TRBV7-2; clone_size: few; j_call: TRBJ2-3; d_call: NA; cdr3_nt: TGTGCCAGCAGCCTTCAGGCGGGAATGGTAGCAGATACGCAGTATTTT; cdr3_aa: CASSLQAGMVADTQYF
v_call: TRBV6-6; clone_size: NA; j_call: TRBJ2-7; d_call: NA; cdr3_nt: TGTGCCAGCACCATCCGGGACGGGGGCTACGAGCAGTACTTC; cdr3_aa: CASTIRDGGYEQYF
v_call: TRBV29-1; clone_size: few; j_call: TRBJ2-4; d_call: TRBD2; cdr3_nt: TGCAGCGTTGGGGGCGCGGGGGAAAACATTCAGTACTTC; cdr3_aa: CSVGGAGENIQYF
v_call: TRBV9; clone_size: NA; j_call: TRBJ2-7; d_call: TRBD2; cdr3_nt: TGTGCCAGCAGCGTTGGGGGGGTCTCCTACGAGCAGTACTTC; cdr3_aa: CASSVGGVSYEQYF
v_call: TRBV20-1; clone_size: once; j_call: TRBJ2-3; d_call: NA; cdr3_nt: TGCAGTGCTACCCTGGGGACCACGAGCCGGAGTACGCAGTATTTT; cdr3_aa: CSATLGTTSRSTQYF
v_call: TRBV6-2/TRBV6-3; clone_size: NA; j_call: TRBJ2-7; d_call: NA; cdr3_nt: TGTGCCAGCAGTGCCAGGGATCTGAACGAGCAGTACTTC; cdr3_aa: CASSARDLNEQYF
v_call: TRBV20-1; clone_size: NA; j_call: TRBJ2-7; d_call: NA; cdr3_nt: TGCAGTGCTAGAGTAACAGCCACTGGCGAGCAGTACTTC; cdr3_aa: CSARVTATGEQYF
v_call: TRBV5-1; clone_size: few; j_call: TRBJ1-2; d_call: NA; cdr3_nt: TGCGCCAGCAGCTTGCGGACAGACCCCTATGGCTACACCTTC; cdr3_aa: CASSLRTDPYGYTF
v_call: TRBV7-6; clone_size: NA; j_call: TRBJ1-2; d_call: TRBD1; cdr3_nt: TGTGCCAGCAGCCCCGAGTACAGGGGCGCCAACTATGGCTACACCTTC; cdr3_aa: CASSPEYRGANYGYTF
v_call: TRBV7-9; clone_size: NA; j_call: TRBJ2-5; d_call: NA; cdr3_nt: TGTGCCAGCAGAGAATCGGGCCGCCGGGAAGAGACCCAGTACTTC; cdr3_aa: CASRESGRREETQYF
v_call: TRBV20-1; clone_size: NA; j_call: TRBJ2-5; d_call: TRBD1; cdr3_nt: TGCAGTGCAGAAAGGACAGGCCTTCAAGAGACCCAGTACTTC; cdr3_aa: CSAERTGLQETQYF
v_call: TRBV27; clone_size: NA; j_call: TRBJ2-7; d_call: TRBD2; cdr3_nt: TGTGCCAGCACCGATTTGGGGGGGGACTACGAGCAGTACTTC; cdr3_aa: CASTDLGGDYEQYF
v_call: TRBV7-2; clone_size: NA; j_call: TRBJ2-1; d_call: TRBD1; cdr3_nt: TGTGCCAGCAGCTTTGACAGGGGAATCAATGAGCAGTTCTTC; cdr3_aa: CASSFDRGINEQFF
v_call: TRBV6-5; clone_size: once; j_call: TRBJ2-1; d_call: NA; cdr3_nt: TGTGCCAGCAGTAATTTCGCTGAGCAGTTCTTC; cdr3_aa: CASSNFAEQFF
v_call: TRBV7-9; clone_size: NA; j_call: TRBJ2-3; d_call: NA; cdr3_nt: TGTGCCATCAGTGAGTCAGGCTCCGCCCCGTCGGATACGCAGTATTTT; cdr3_aa: CAISESGSAPSDTQYF
v_call: TRBV30; clone_size: NA; j_call: TRBJ2-7; d_call: NA; cdr3_nt: TGTGCCTGGAGTGTTGGATCGAAATCCTACGAGCAGTACTTC; cdr3_aa: CAWSVGSKSYEQYF
v_call: TRBV7-9; clone_size: once; j_call: TRBJ1-4; d_call: NA; cdr3_nt: TGTGCCAGCAGCCTTCGGAGGGGTGAATTTCTGAGGGCTAATGAAAAACTGTTTTTT; cdr3_aa: CASSLRRGEFLRANEKLFF
v_call: TRBV20-1; clone_size: NA; j_call: TRBJ1-5; d_call: NA; cdr3_nt: TGCAGTGCTAGTAGGCCTCGGACAGATAGCAATCAGCCCCAGCATTTT; cdr3_aa: CSASRPRTDSNQPQHF
v_call: TRBV11-2; clone_size: NA; j_call: TRBJ1-1; d_call: NA; cdr3_nt: TGTGCCAGCAGCTTACATGAGGGTTTAGGCACTGAAGCTTTCTTT; cdr3_aa: CASSLHEGLGTEAFF